A single sample gave rise to the 19 T cell receptor beta chains below, sequenced in a study of T cells in Graves' hyperthyroidism and ophthalmopathy. TCR beta CDR3 regions were amplified from RNA. HTBI primers drove first-round RT-PCR of the TCR CDR3. TCRdb re-derived calls from the multiplex PCR reads in MiXCR, one entry per CDR3 protein. Found here are 560,000 or so distinct CDR3 sequences, about 20% of them singletons; the top ten hold over 45%. What was sequenced was blood. The origin of the receptors is a man in his forties with Graves' ophthalmopathy.

Worth noting for this clonotype: The CDR3 ends on some other residue instead of the conserved phenylalanine or tryptophan, so this is likely a read error. The gene calls are TRBV28 and TRBJ2-1; 7 positions agree with TRBD2. The CDR3 sequence is 14 residues long. Trimming took 5 bases from V and 4 from J; bases not matched to a gene: 5. The germline CDR1 and CDR2 sequences are MDHEN and SYDVKM. CDR3 region: CASSPGTIYNEQFL. CDR3 nucleotides: TGTGCCAGCAGTCCTGGGACTATTTACAATGAGCAGTTCTTA.

This clonotype was recorded at least ten times. The chain is built from TRBV6-5 and TRBJ2-7, with a tentative D call TRBD1 (6 bases). Germline V gene data show CDR1 as MNHEY and CDR2 as SVGAGI. The CDR3 covers 15 residues. Trimming cost V 0 bases and J 2 bases, with 11 bases left between them. CDR3 region: CASSYSTKGAYEQYF. The CDR3 DNA reads as TGTGCCAGCAGTTACTCGACAAAGGGGGCCTACGAGCAGTACTTC.

This clonotype was seen at least ten times. The chain uses TRBV7-2 and TRBJ2-2; tentative D call: TRBD2 (6 bases). V lost 4 bases, J lost 5 bases, and 8 bases lay in between. This CDR3 is 13 amino acids long. Germline-derived CDR1 and CDR2 are SGHTA and FQGNSA. Here the CDR3 reads CASSSGLTGELFF. CDR3 sequence (DNA): TGTGCCAGCAGCTCGGGACTTACCGGGGAGCTGTTTTTT.

As to this clonotype: A much bigger clone sits one base away, suggesting this may be a read error. The chain uses TRBV12-3 or TRBV12-4 and TRBJ2-3, with 10 bases aligning to TRBD2. This CDR3 is built from 16 residues. CDR3 sequence reads: CTSGGAAQSEPDTQYF. The CDR3 nucleotides read TGTACCAGCGGGGGGGCCGCACAATCGGAGCCAGATACGCAGTATTTT.

The chain uses TRBV7-2 and TRBJ2-3; the D call may be TRBD1 or TRBD2 (5 bases each). The CDR3 is 17 amino acids. Germline V gives CDR1 SGHTA, CDR2 FQGNSA. V was pared by 3 bases and J by 1 base, with 17 bases between. The CDR3 DNA is TGTGCCAGCAGCTTGCTTGGGCCAGGGACGCGCACAGATACGCAGTATTTT. Protein sequence: CASSLLGPGTRTDTQYF.

The V gene is TRBV19, the J gene TRBJ1-5; a weak D match, TRBD1 (6 bases). Germline V gene data show CDR1 as LNHDA and CDR2 as SQIVND (reference sequence). CDR3 length: 15 amino acids. Trimming removed 7 bases at V and 7 bases at J, with 20 bases between. CDR3 residues: CASKVTGGRRQPQHF. The CDR3 DNA is TGTGCCAGTAAGGTCACCGGGGGGCGCAGACAGCCCCAGCATTTT.

This clonotype was picked up a small number of times. The chain uses TRBV5-5 and TRBJ2-3; the D gene is possibly TRBD2 (5 bases). The CDR3 loop spans 16 amino acids. CDR1 SGHKS and CDR2 YYEKEE come from the germline V gene (reference sequence). V lost 1 base, J lost 2 bases, and 14 bases lay in between. In nucleotides, the CDR3 is TGTGCCAGCAGCTTGTTTCCAGCGGAGTTCACAGATACGCAGTATTTT. Translated: CASSLFPAEFTDTQYF.

This chain uses TRBV5-5 with TRBJ1-6; 7 nucleotides agree with TRBD1. The CDR3 runs to 16 residues. Trimming removed 3 bases from V and 2 bases from J; junction bases left unmatched: 5. CDR1 SGHKS and CDR2 YYEKEE come from the germline V gene (reference sequence). The CDR3 reads CASSSRDSPYNSPLHF. Written as DNA, the CDR3 is TGTGCCAGCAGCTCGCGGGACAGTCCCTATAATTCACCCCTCCACTTT.

The chain joins TRBV7-9 to TRBJ2-7, with D perhaps TRBD1 (5 bases). Trimming cost V 1 base and J 2 bases, with 6 bases left between them. Germline lookup yields CDR1 SEHNR and CDR2 FQNEAQ (reference sequence). The CDR3 runs to 13 residues. The CDR3 coding sequence is TGTGCCAGCAGCTTAGTACAGGCCTACGAGCAGTACTTC. Translating gives CASSLVQAYEQYF.

The rearrangement uses TRBV6-1 and TRBJ2-2; TRBD1 might be the D (6 bases). This CDR3 has 13 residues. Germline V gene data show CDR1 as MNHNS and CDR2 as SASEGT. V was trimmed by 8 bases and J by 1 base, leaving 8 bases between them. This chain's CDR3 is CASGQRNTGELFF. The CDR3 DNA follows: TGTGCCAGCGGACAGAGGAACACCGGGGAGCTGTTTTTT.

V and J are TRBV19 and TRBJ2-7; 7 nucleotides agree with TRBD2. V shed 1 base, J shed 0 bases, and the junction held 12 bases outside the gene matches. CDR3 length: 18 residues. The germline V gene has CDR1 LNHDA and CDR2 SQIVND (reference sequence). This chain's CDR3 is CASSIVVTSSGPSYEQYF. CDR3 bases: TGTGCCAGTAGTATAGTGGTAACCTCTAGCGGCCCCTCCTACGAGCAGTACTTC.

The gene calls are TRBV7-8 and TRBJ2-2; D ambiguous. This CDR3 is built from 15 residues. The germline V gene encodes CDR1 SGHVS and CDR2 FQNEAQ. Trimming pared 3 bases from V and 2 bases from J, leaving 10 bases between. The CDR3 here is CASSFRDGNTGELFF. The CDR3, as DNA: TGTGCCAGCAGCTTCCGTGACGGCAACACCGGGGAGCTGTTTTTT.

This clonotype turned up a few times. The rearrangement links TRBV7-3 to TRBJ2-3; 15 nucleotides agree with TRBD2. CDR1 and CDR2 (germline): SGHTA, FQGTGA. The CDR3 runs 18 residues. V shed 4 bases and J 3 bases; nucleotides not matched to a gene: 8. CDR3 nucleotides: TGTGCCAGCAGCTCGCGGACTAGCGGGAGGGCCTTGACAGATACGCAGTATTTT. It encodes CASSSRTSGRALTDTQYF.

The count of this clonotype is one. The J gene is TRBJ2-7, the V gene TRBV5-1, with TRBD2 identical over 8 bases. With 2 bases clipped from V and 5 bases from J, the junction kept 9 bases outside the gene matches. Germline V CDR1 and CDR2: SGHRS, YFSETQ. The CDR3 consists of 15 residues. CDR3 sequence (DNA): TGCGCCAGCAGCTTCGGGGGGGGGGCCGCTCACGAGCAGTACTTC. Translated: CASSFGGGAAHEQYF. Full variable domain (remainder filled in from reference TRBV5-1 and TRBJ2-7): KAGVTQTPRYLIKTRGQQVTLSCSPISGHRSVSWYQQTPGQGLQFLFEYFSETQRNKGNFPGRFSGRQFSNSRSEMNVSTLELGDSALYLCASSFGGGAAHEQYFGPGTRLTVT.

J is TRBJ2-3 and V is TRBV29-1; 9 bases align to TRBD2. The CDR3 sequence is 13 residues long. The J segment lost 4 bases and the V segment lost 5 bases, leaving 4 bases of the junction unmatched. Germline values: CDR1 SQVTM, CDR2 ANQGSEA. The DNA for the CDR3 is TGCAGCGTTTGGCGGGAGGGCCCAGATACGCAGTATTTT. Translated, it gives CSVWREGPDTQYF.

In this sample, this clonotype turned up many times. The V gene is TRBV7-8, the J gene TRBJ2-7; 7 bases fit TRBD1. With V trimmed by 0 bases and J by 4 bases, 3 bases remained unmatched. Germline V gene sequence: CDR1 SGHVS, CDR2 FQNEAQ. The CDR3 totals 14 residues. The CDR3 DNA sequence: TGTGCCAGCAGCTTAGCGGAGACAGGGTACGAGCAGTACTTC. Its translation: CASSLAETGYEQYF.

This chain uses TRBV11-3 with TRBJ2-3, with TRBD2 matching 11 bases. The germline CDR1 and CDR2 sequences are SGHNT and YENEEA. J lost 4 bases, V lost 4 bases, and 4 bases had no gene match. The CDR3 consists of 15 residues. CDR3 sequence (DNA): TGTGCCAGCAGCTCTCGACTAGCGGGGCCAGATACGCAGTATTTT. Its translation is CASSSRLAGPDTQYF.

The CDR3 DNA reads as TGTGCCAGTAGTTCCGGGGGTGCGGGAGTTAAAGATACGCAGTATTTT. This encodes CASSSGGAGVKDTQYF. The rearrangement joins TRBV19 to TRBJ2-3; TRBD2 matches 7 bases. Germline trimming cut 5 bases from V and 5 bases from J; bases unmatched to any gene: 13. The CDR3 is 16 residues long. The germline V gene has CDR1 LNHDA and CDR2 SQIVND (reference sequence).

At least ten counts were recorded for this clonotype. The chain carries TRBV27 and TRBJ2-5; the match to TRBD2 covers 9 bases. CDR1 and CDR2 from the germline V gene are MNHEY and SMNVEV (reference sequence). V lost 3 bases and J lost 7; bases outside the gene matches: 9. The CDR3 loop spans 15 amino acids. The CDR3 DNA sequence: TGTGCCAGCAGTTTGGACCCAGCGGGGGGCCCGACCCAGTACTTC. Protein: CASSLDPAGGPTQYF.